The 28 T cell receptor beta chains presented below share a single source sample, sequenced in a study of shared clonotypes between healthy human individuals. Only in-frame clones appear in the TCRdb table, and some are missing; sequencing was by immunoSEQ multiplex PCR. This sample has 2 million to 2.5 million clones; roughly 93% occur once, and the top ten carry under 0.45%. The sample taken for sequencing was naive CD4+ T cells from PBMCs. Subset denoted: CD45RA+ positively selected. Receptor source: a man between 18 and 35 years old in good health. Some clones in this sample may be carry-over from other donors' samples.

The J gene is TRBJ2-2, the V gene TRBV5-4, with a tentative D call TRBD2 (5 bases). This CDR3 comprises 16 residues. Germline values: CDR1 SGHNT, CDR2 YYREEE (reference sequence). With 0 bases removed from V and 1 base from J, the gap between germline ends came to 10 bases. DNA for the CDR3: TGTGCCAGCAGCTTGGAGCCAGCGGAGAACACCGGGGAGCTGTTTTTT. Amino acid sequence: CASSLEPAENTGELFF.

The chain employs TRBV2 and TRBJ1-4; 7 nucleotides line up with TRBD1. Germline CDR1 is SNHLY and CDR2 is FYNNEI. The CDR3 totals 14 residues. V shed 6 bases, J shed 7 bases, and the junction held 8 bases outside the gene matches. CDR3 amino acids: CASSARGGIEKLFF. The CDR3 nucleotides are TGTGCCAGCAGCGCCAGGGGGGGGATTGAAAAACTGTTTTTT.

This clone was counted a single time. Within the sample, other DNA sequences also encode this same CDR3. The CDR3 reads CASSPTGGYTF. CDR3 DNA: TGTGCCAGCAGCCCTACTGGAGGCTACACCTTC. The rearrangement links TRBV28 to TRBJ1-2; no clear D gene. CDR1 is MDHEN, CDR2 SYDVKM, per germline. V lost 6 bases to trimming and J lost 8 bases, with 10 bases between them. The CDR3 covers 11 residues.

V is TRBV19 and J is TRBJ1-2; TRBD1 might be the D (6 bases). Germline V lookup: CDR1 LNHDA, CDR2 SQIVND (reference sequence). This CDR3 region has 13 residues. V was trimmed by 6 bases and J by 7 bases, leaving 15 bases between them. The CDR3 protein is CASSRMGAAGYTF. As DNA, the CDR3 is TGTGCCAGTAGCAGAATGGGGGCGGCTGGCTACACCTTC.

The J gene is TRBJ1-5, the V gene TRBV4-2, with 7 nucleotides matching TRBD1. Trimming took 4 bases from V and 7 from J; bases not matched to a gene: 10. Germline lookup yields CDR1 LGHNA and CDR2 YNFKEQ. The CDR3 length is 15 residues. CDR3 DNA: TGTGCCAGCAGCCGAAGAGGGGGCAGATTGCAGCCCCAGCATTTT. This codes for CASSRRGGRLQPQHF.

The rearrangement links TRBV28 to TRBJ2-7; the D call may be TRBD1 or TRBD2 (5 bases each). This CDR3 comprises 16 residues. CDR1 and CDR2 from the germline V gene are MDHEN and SYDVKM. Trimming left V 5 bases short and J 0 bases short, with 17 bases between. The CDR3 region is CASSPPGQLNSYEQYF. CDR3 DNA: TGTGCCAGCAGTCCCCCGGGGCAGTTAAACTCCTACGAGCAGTACTTC. Full variable domain (remainder filled in from reference TRBV28 and TRBJ2-7): DVKVTQSSRYLVKRTGEKVFLECVQDMDHENMFWYRQDPGLGLRLIYFSYDVKMKEKGDIPEGYSVSREKKERFSLILESASTNQTSMYLCASSPPGQLNSYEQYFGPGTRLTVT.

V and J are TRBV23-1 and TRBJ2-4; unclear D gene. TRBV23-1 has ORF status, its function being uncertain. V dropped 0 bases and J dropped 0 bases, with 9 bases sitting between them. This CDR3 has 16 residues. The CDR3 protein is CASSQSWTLAKNIQYF. The CDR3 nucleotides read TGCGCCAGCAGTCAATCGTGGACCCTAGCCAAAAACATTCAGTACTTC.

The gene calls are TRBV28 and TRBJ1-1; D is undetermined. The CDR3 contains 14 residues. Trimming cost V 3 bases and J 1 base, with 9 bases left between them. Germline loops: CDR1 MDHEN, CDR2 SYDVKM. For the CDR3, the DNA is TGTGCCAGCAGTTTCCGGGCGCCGAACACTGAAGCTTTCTTT. This sequence encodes CASSFRAPNTEAFF. Full variable domain (missing parts from reference TRBV28 and TRBJ1-1): DVKVTQSSRYLVKRTGEKVFLECVQDMDHENMFWYRQDPGLGLRLIYFSYDVKMKEKGDIPEGYSVSREKKERFSLILESASTNQTSMYLCASSFRAPNTEAFFGQGTRLTVV.

The J gene is TRBJ1-1, the V gene TRBV7-2; 7 nucleotides match TRBD1. Germline-derived CDR1 and CDR2 are SGHTA and FQGNSA. The trim removed 3 bases at V and 4 bases at J, leaving 5 bases unmatched. The CDR3 totals 14 residues. The CDR3 DNA is TGTGCCAGCAGCTTCGACAGGGTGGGCACTGAAGCTTTCTTT. Its protein is CASSFDRVGTEAFF.

The gene calls are TRBV11-3 and TRBJ2-2, with D possibly being TRBD2 (5 bases). CDR1 is SGHNT, CDR2 YENEEA, per germline. The CDR3 is made up of 17 amino acids. V lost 5 bases to trimming and J lost 2 bases, with 18 bases between them. The CDR3 protein is CASSPGPWEPNTGELFF. The CDR3 DNA follows: TGTGCCAGCAGCCCCGGCCCGTGGGAGCCCAACACCGGGGAGCTGTTTTTT. Supplemented by reference TRBV11-3 and TRBJ2-2, the full variable domain reads EAGVVQSPRYKIIEKKQPVAFWCNPISGHNTLYWYLQNLGQGPELLIRYENEEAVDDSQLPKDRFSAERLKGVDSTLKIQPAELGDSAVYLCASSPGPWEPNTGELFFGEGSRLTVL.

This clone appeared a few times. V is TRBV19 and J is TRBJ2-2, with 13 bases that match TRBD2. Trimming removed 4 bases from V and 7 bases from J; junction bases left unmatched: 6. Germline loops: CDR1 LNHDA, CDR2 SQIVND (reference sequence). CDR3 length: 16 residues. The CDR3 protein is CASSRRTSGSIGELFF. CDR3 nucleotide sequence: TGTGCCAGTAGTAGGCGGACTAGCGGGAGTATCGGGGAGCTGTTTTTT.

Regarding this clone: Distinct nucleotide sequences in the sample also encode this CDR3. The chain recombines TRBV19 with TRBJ1-5; D gene unclear. With 4 bases removed from V and 5 bases from J, the gap between germline ends came to 9 bases. Germline CDR1 and CDR2: LNHDA and SQIVND (reference sequence). The CDR3 loop spans 13 amino acids. In DNA, the CDR3 is TGTGCCAGTAGTAGACGGAGAGATCAGCCCCAGCATTTT. Translated, it gives CASSRRRDQPQHF. The full variable domain, completed using reference TRBV19 and TRBJ1-5, is DGGITQSPKYLFRKEGQNVTLSCEQNLNHDAMYWYRQDPGQGLRLIYYSQIVNDFQKGDIAEGYSVSREKKESFPLTVTSAQKNPTAFYLCASSRRRDQPQHFGDGTRLSIL.

The chain is built from TRBV10-3 and TRBJ2-6, with D possibly matching TRBD1 (6 bases). The germline gives CDR1 ENHRY, CDR2 SYGVKD. The V end was cut by 5 bases, the J end by 6 bases, with 14 bases between. The CDR3 totals 15 residues. In DNA, the CDR3 is TGTGCCATCAGTCAGGTCCGACAGGTGGCCAACGTCCTGACTTTC. It yields the protein CAISQVRQVANVLTF.

V is TRBV7-9 and J is TRBJ1-1; no clear D gene. V gave up 3 bases and J gave up 0 bases, with 14 bases separating them. Germline assignment: CDR1 SEHNR and CDR2 FQNEAQ (reference sequence). The CDR3 extends over 16 amino acids. The CDR3 sequence is CASSLIPGPLNTEAFF. Written as DNA, the CDR3 is TGTGCCAGCAGCTTGATCCCAGGACCCTTGAACACTGAAGCTTTCTTT. The whole variable domain, filled in from reference TRBV7-9 and TRBJ1-1, reads DTGVSQNPRHKITKRGQNVTFRCDPISEHNRLYWYRQTLGQGPEFLTYFQNEAQLEKSRLLSDRFSAERPKGSFSTLEIQRTEQGDSAMYLCASSLIPGPLNTEAFFGQGTRLTVV.

V and J are TRBV15 and TRBJ2-2; D might be TRBD1 or TRBD2, each matching 5 bases. Deletions cut 0 bases from V and 1 base from J, with 9 bases between. Germline CDR1 is LNHNV and CDR2 is YYDKDF (reference sequence). The CDR3 has 16 residues. CDR3 DNA sequence: TGTGCCACCAGCAGAGAGAGGGGCTGGAACACCGGGGAGCTGTTTTTT. Its translation: CATSRERGWNTGELFF.

The V call is TRBV28, the J call TRBJ1-1; no clear D. The CDR3 spans 12 residues. Germline loops: CDR1 MDHEN, CDR2 SYDVKM. The V and J ends lost 6 bases and 8 bases respectively, with 13 bases between them. CDR3 nucleotides: TGTGCCAGCAGGACAACGGCAAACGAAGCTTTCTTT. Its protein product is CASRTTANEAFF.

The CDR3 DNA reads TGTGCCATCAGTGATCCCGACAGGGGGCCCTACGAGCAGTACTTC. Protein sequence: CAISDPDRGPYEQYF. V and J are TRBV10-3 and TRBJ2-7, with 10 bases matching TRBD1. V shed 3 bases and J 2 bases; nucleotides not matched to a gene: 4. The CDR3 loop spans 15 amino acids. Looked up from germline, CDR1 is ENHRY and CDR2 is SYGVKD.

The gene calls are TRBV2 and TRBJ2-2, with D possibly TRBD1 on 5 matching bases. CDR1 and CDR2 from the germline V gene are SNHLY and FYNNEI. Trimming left V 6 bases short and J 5 bases short, with 16 bases between. This CDR3 is built from 15 residues. The DNA of the CDR3 is TGTGCCAGCAGCCTTACAGGAATTGGGACCGGGGAGCTGTTTTTT. It encodes CASSLTGIGTGELFF.

The genes are TRBV30 and TRBJ2-3; 10 bases are shared with TRBD2. Per the germline V gene, CDR1 is GTSNPN and CDR2 is SVGIG (reference sequence). Trimming at V came to 2 bases and at J to 1 base, leaving 3 bases not matched to a gene. This CDR3 has 15 amino acids. This CDR3 reads CAWSTGTSGTDTQYF. CDR3 bases: TGTGCCTGGAGTACCGGGACTAGCGGCACAGATACGCAGTATTTT.

V gene TRBV7-9 combines with J gene TRBJ1-2; D remains unclear. Trimming took off 5 bases at V and 8 bases at J, with 18 bases between the two ends. CDR3 length equals 14 residues. CDR1 and CDR2 (germline): SEHNR, FQNEAQ (reference sequence). CDR3 DNA sequence: TGTGCCAGCAGCCTCATCGCAAGTCTGGGAGGCTACACCTTC. Protein product: CASSLIASLGGYTF.

The chain is built from TRBV6-5 and TRBJ1-2, with unresolved D. The CDR3 loop spans 15 amino acids. V lost 0 bases and J lost 0, with 8 bases in between. Germline CDR1 and CDR2: MNHEY and SVGAGI. The CDR3 spells CASSYSITPNYGYTF. CDR3 coding DNA: TGTGCCAGCAGTTACTCGATAACTCCTAACTATGGCTACACCTTC.

The chain carries TRBV6-6 and TRBJ1-1; the D gene is possibly TRBD1 (6 bases). The CDR3 runs to 14 residues. The V end lost 6 bases, the J end lost 0 bases, and 11 bases lay between the germline ends. Germline-derived CDR1 and CDR2 are MNHNY and SVGAGI (reference sequence). CDR3 DNA: TGTGCCAGCAGAATAGGGGACATGAACACTGAAGCTTTCTTT. It is translated as CASRIGDMNTEAFF.

The CDR3 region has the DNA TGCGCCAGCAGCCAATTGGCCGTGGGAAAACTGTTTTTT. Translation: CASSQLAVGKLFF. The chain uses TRBV4-1 and TRBJ1-4, with no clear D. Trimming removed 2 bases from V and 10 bases from J, with 11 bases in between. CDR3 length: 13 amino acids. CDR1 MGHRA and CDR2 YSYEKL come from the germline V gene.

The V and J genes are TRBV5-6 and TRBJ2-7; a possible D gene is TRBD2 (5 bases). CDR3 size: 13 residues. Per germline, CDR1 SGHDT and CDR2 YYEEEE. Trimming removed 2 bases from V and 5 bases from J, with 11 bases in between. CDR3 sequence: CASSFSSGNEQYF. The CDR3 DNA reads TGTGCCAGCAGCTTTTCTTCGGGGAACGAGCAGTACTTC.

The rearrangement uses TRBV25-1 and TRBJ2-5, with TRBD2 matching 8 bases. Germline loops: CDR1 MGHDK, CDR2 SYGVNS. The CDR3 is 14 amino acids. V shed 4 bases and J 0 bases; nucleotides not matched to a gene: 1. The chain's CDR3 is CASSAAGDQETQYF. In DNA, the CDR3 is TGTGCCAGCAGTGCAGCGGGAGACCAAGAGACCCAGTACTTC.

This chain links TRBV10-1 with TRBJ1-1; D remains ambiguous. The germline V gene encodes CDR1 WNHNN and CDR2 SYGVQD (reference sequence). This CDR3 contains 12 residues. V was clipped by 8 bases and J by 4 bases, with 11 bases between them. CDR3 DNA sequence: TGCGCCAGCTTTAATACGGGCACTGAAGCTTTCTTT. Translation: CASFNTGTEAFF.

The V gene is TRBV4-3, the J gene TRBJ2-7, with 8 positions matching TRBD1. CDR3 length equals 15 residues. Germline V gene data show CDR1 as LGHNA and CDR2 as YSLEER. The ends lost 0 bases at V and 6 bases at J; junction bases unmatched: 7. CDR3 in amino acids: CASSQDPGQGGEQYF. CDR3 in DNA: TGCGCCAGCAGCCAAGATCCCGGACAGGGTGGCGAGCAGTACTTC.

A remark on this clone: Other nucleotide sequences from this sample produce the same CDR3. The chain recombines TRBV19 with TRBJ1-1, with D perhaps TRBD1 (5 bases). The CDR3 is made up of 14 amino acids. Germline V lookup: CDR1 LNHDA, CDR2 SQIVND (reference sequence). Trimming shortened V by 6 bases and J by 1 base, and 12 bases separated the two germline ends. The CDR3: CASSPFGGNTEAFF. CDR3 coding DNA: TGTGCCAGTAGCCCCTTTGGGGGGAACACTGAAGCTTTCTTT. Variable domain in full (rest from reference TRBV19 and TRBJ1-1): DGGITQSPKYLFRKEGQNVTLSCEQNLNHDAMYWYRQDPGQGLRLIYYSQIVNDFQKGDIAEGYSVSREKKESFPLTVTSAQKNPTAFYLCASSPFGGNTEAFFGQGTRLTVV.